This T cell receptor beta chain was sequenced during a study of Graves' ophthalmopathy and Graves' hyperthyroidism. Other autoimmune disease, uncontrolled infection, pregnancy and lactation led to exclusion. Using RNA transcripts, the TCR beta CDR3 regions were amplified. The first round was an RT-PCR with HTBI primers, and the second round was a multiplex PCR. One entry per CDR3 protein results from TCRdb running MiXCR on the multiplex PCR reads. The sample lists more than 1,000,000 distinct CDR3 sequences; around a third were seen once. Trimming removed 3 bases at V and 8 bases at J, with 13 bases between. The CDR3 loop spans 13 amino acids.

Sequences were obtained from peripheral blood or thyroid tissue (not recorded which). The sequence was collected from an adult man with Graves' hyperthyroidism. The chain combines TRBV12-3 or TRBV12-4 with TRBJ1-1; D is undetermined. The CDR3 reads CASSFPVVAEAFF. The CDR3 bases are TGTGCCAGCAGTTTTCCCGTAGTGGCCGAAGCTTTCTTT.